A selection of T cell receptor beta chains follows, all from one sample in a study of lymphopenia after photon versus proton radiotherapy. Method: immunoSEQ multiplex PCR; TCRdb's copy keeps in-frame clones and lacks some. The table includes more than 70,000 clones, around 82% detected once. The sequences come from peripheral blood, collected from a patient treated with proton-based radiotherapy. These receptors came from a man between 60 and 75 years old with pancreatic cancer. The CDR3 runs from the conserved cysteine through the conserved F or W. The order of the fields is clone size, J gene, V gene, D gene, CDR3 protein, CDR3 DNA. D genes are given only for firm matches. Some rows have no size entry. The others give once, few or many, or a class for an expanded clone.

clone size: .; J gene: TRBJ2-5; V gene: TRBV2; D gene: TRBD2; CDR3 protein: CASSGLREGQETQYF; CDR3 DNA: TGTGCCAGCAGTGGCCTGCGGGAGGGGCAAGAGACCCAGTACTTC
clone size: .; J gene: TRBJ2-3; V gene: TRBV6-1; D gene: .; CDR3 protein: CASSPLGGDTQYF; CDR3 DNA: TGTGCCAGCAGTCCACTTGGGGGAGATACGCAGTATTTT
clone size: few; J gene: TRBJ2-1; V gene: TRBV5-6; D gene: .; CDR3 protein: CASSLDREEQFF; CDR3 DNA: TGTGCCAGCAGCTTGGACCGGGAAGAGCAGTTCTTC
clone size: .; J gene: TRBJ2-7; V gene: TRBV18; D gene: TRBD1; CDR3 protein: CASSPRQGTYEQYF; CDR3 DNA: TGTGCCAGCTCCCCGAGACAGGGCACCTACGAGCAGTACTTC
clone size: once; J gene: TRBJ1-3; V gene: TRBV30; D gene: .; CDR3 protein: CAWSVGWGELSGNTIYF; CDR3 DNA: TGTGCCTGGAGTGTTGGTTGGGGAGAACTCTCTGGAAACACCATATATTTT
clone size: .; J gene: TRBJ2-3; V gene: TRBV2; D gene: TRBD2; CDR3 protein: CASSESSSGRPTDTQYF; CDR3 DNA: TGTGCCAGCAGTGAAAGCTCTAGCGGGAGGCCCACAGATACGCAGTATTTT
clone size: .; J gene: TRBJ2-3; V gene: TRBV5-1; D gene: TRBD2; CDR3 protein: CASSLERESDTQYF; CDR3 DNA: TGCGCCAGCAGCTTGGAGCGGGAGTCAGATACGCAGTATTTT
clone size: .; J gene: TRBJ2-5; V gene: TRBV6-5; D gene: .; CDR3 protein: CASSSYGGWTQYF; CDR3 DNA: TGTGCCAGCAGTTCCTACGGGGGTTGGACCCAGTACTTC
clone size: .; J gene: TRBJ2-7; V gene: TRBV7-2; D gene: .; CDR3 protein: CASSLSSGTPYEQYF; CDR3 DNA: TGTGCCAGCAGCTTAAGTAGTGGGACCCCCTACGAGCAGTACTTC
clone size: .; J gene: TRBJ1-2; V gene: TRBV4-3; D gene: .; CDR3 protein: CASSPLQGNYGYTF; CDR3 DNA: TGCGCCAGCAGCCCCCTTCAGGGTAACTATGGCTACACCTTC
clone size: .; J gene: TRBJ2-1; V gene: TRBV11-3; D gene: .; CDR3 protein: CASSPALGDKYNEQFF; CDR3 DNA: TGTGCCAGCAGCCCTGCCTTAGGAGACAAATACAATGAGCAGTTCTTC
clone size: .; J gene: TRBJ1-3; V gene: TRBV6-6; D gene: TRBD1; CDR3 protein: CASSSLRGQGNTIYF; CDR3 DNA: TGTGCCAGCAGTTCTCTGCGGGGACAGGGAAACACCATATATTTT